This T cell receptor (beta chain) was sequenced for a study of T cell repertoires in cytomegalovirus infection. For the study at large: Selection of CMV epitopes for the study included recently identified HLA-C-restricted and well-studied HLA-B-restricted ones. Both a matching HLA type and CMV infection were indicated by public TCR beta signatures.

Overall study findings and caveats: Based on cumulative public TCR beta family frequency, carriers of CMV plus the relevant HLA were identified. There were HLA-C-restricted CMV-specific TCR beta clonotypes dominating the ex vivo response.

Trimming removed 4 bases from V and 1 base from J, with 16 bases in between. CDR1 is SGHTA and CDR2 is FQGNSA in the germline V gene. The CDR3 loop spans 16 amino acids. TCRdb itself ran the reads through MiXCR, one entry per CDR3 protein. Of approximately 110,000 distinct CDR3 sequences detected, under 55% appear once; the ten largest clones hold approximately 69%. This clonotype was counted between two and nine times. Its antigen is undetermined. The V gene is TRBV7-2, the J gene TRBJ1-1; unclear D gene. The sample here was CD8+ T cells from cultured PBMCs, taken from culture after CMV antigen stimulation. This TCR came from a human donor in good health (CMV status not recorded). Some clones in this sample may be carry-over from other donors' samples. The CDR3 here is CASSSPEERTNTEAFF. CDR3 in DNA: TGTGCCAGCAGCTCCCCAGAGGAGCGGACGAACACTGAAGCTTTCTTT.